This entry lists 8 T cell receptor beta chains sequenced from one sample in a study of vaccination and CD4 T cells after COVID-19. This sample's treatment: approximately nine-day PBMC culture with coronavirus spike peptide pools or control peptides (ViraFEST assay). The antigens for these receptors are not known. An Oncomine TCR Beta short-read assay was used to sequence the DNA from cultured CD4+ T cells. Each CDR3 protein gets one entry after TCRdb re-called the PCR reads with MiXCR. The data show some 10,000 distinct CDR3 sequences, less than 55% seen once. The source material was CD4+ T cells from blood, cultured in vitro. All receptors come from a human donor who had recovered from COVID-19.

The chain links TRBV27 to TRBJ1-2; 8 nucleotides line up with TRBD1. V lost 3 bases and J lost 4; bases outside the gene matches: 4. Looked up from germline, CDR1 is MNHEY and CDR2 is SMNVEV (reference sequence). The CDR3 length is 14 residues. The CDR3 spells CASSLTGAAYGYTF. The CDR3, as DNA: TGTGCCAGCAGTTTGACAGGGGCAGCCTATGGCTACACCTTC.

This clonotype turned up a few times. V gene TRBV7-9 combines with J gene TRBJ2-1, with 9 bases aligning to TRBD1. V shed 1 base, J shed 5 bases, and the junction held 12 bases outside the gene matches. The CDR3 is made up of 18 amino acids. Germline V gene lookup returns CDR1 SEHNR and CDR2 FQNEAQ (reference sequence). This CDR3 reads CASSLGWLAGQGHNEQFF. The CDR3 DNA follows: TGTGCCAGCAGCTTAGGTTGGCTTGCGGGACAGGGCCACAATGAGCAGTTCTTC. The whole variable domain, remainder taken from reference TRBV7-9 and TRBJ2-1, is DTGVSQNPRHKITKRGQNVTFRCDPISEHNRLYWYRQTLGQGPEFLTYFQNEAQLEKSRLLSDRFSAERPKGSFSTLEIQRTEQGDSAMYLCASSLGWLAGQGHNEQFFGPGTRLTVL.

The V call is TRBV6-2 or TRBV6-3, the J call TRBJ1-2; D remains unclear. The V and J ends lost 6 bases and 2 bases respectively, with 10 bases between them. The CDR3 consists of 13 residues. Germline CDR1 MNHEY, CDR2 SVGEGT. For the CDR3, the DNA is TGTGCCAGCAGAAGGACGGAAAACTATGGCTACACCTTC. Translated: CASRRTENYGYTF.

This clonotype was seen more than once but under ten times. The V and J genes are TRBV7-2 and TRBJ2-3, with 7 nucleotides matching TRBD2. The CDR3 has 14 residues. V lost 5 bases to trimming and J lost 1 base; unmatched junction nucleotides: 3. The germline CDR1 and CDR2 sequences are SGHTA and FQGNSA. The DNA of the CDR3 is TGTGCCAGCAGCACCGGACTAGGCACAGATACGCAGTATTTT. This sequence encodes CASSTGLGTDTQYF.

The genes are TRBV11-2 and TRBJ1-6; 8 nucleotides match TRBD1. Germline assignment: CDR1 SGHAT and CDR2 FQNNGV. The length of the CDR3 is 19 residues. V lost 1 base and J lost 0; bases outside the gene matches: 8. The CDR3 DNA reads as TGTGCCAGCAGCTTAGGGGGAACAGGGGGGAGCTCCTATAATTCACCCCTCCACTTT. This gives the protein CASSLGGTGGSSYNSPLHF.

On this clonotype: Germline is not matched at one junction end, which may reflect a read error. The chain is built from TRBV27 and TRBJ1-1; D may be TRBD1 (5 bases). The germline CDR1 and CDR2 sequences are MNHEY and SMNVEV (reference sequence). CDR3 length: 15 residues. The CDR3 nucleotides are TGTGCCGGCAGTTGGGACGCCCGGGGGAACACTGAAGCTTTCTTT. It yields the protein CAGSWDARGNTEAFF.

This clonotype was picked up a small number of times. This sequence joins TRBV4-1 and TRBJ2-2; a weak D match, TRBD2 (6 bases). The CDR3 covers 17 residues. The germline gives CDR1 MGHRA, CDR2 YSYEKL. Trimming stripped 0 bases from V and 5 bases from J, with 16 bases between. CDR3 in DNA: TGCGCCAGCAGCCAAGAAGTCCCGGCCGGAGGGACCGGGGAGCTGTTTTTT. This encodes CASSQEVPAGGTGELFF.

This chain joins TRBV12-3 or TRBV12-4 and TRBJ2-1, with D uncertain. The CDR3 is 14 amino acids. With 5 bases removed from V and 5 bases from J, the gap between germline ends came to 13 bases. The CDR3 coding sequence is TGTGCCAGCAGTGGGCGTAGTCTAGACAATGAGCAGTTCTTC. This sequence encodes CASSGRSLDNEQFF.